This paragraph reports one T cell receptor beta chain. The antigen remains unidentified. The CDR3 length is 11 residues. V dropped 2 bases and J dropped 8 bases, with 4 bases sitting between them. CDR1 and CDR2 from the germline V gene are MDHEN and SYDVKM. The data stem from a study of cytomegalovirus exposure and HLA in healthy donors. Background on the study: The Caucasian-associated ancestry cluster contained about 80% of the 300 to 450 genotyped donors. Broader study findings: In vitro work confirmed that a few CMV-associated chains recognize CMV antigens. Common viral pathogens seemed, in a later analysis, to connect with several of the most significant clusters.

The PCR was carried out with 60 Vbeta primers and 13 Jbeta primers. Some clones are missing from TCRdb's copy, which holds only in-frame ones; the method was immunoSEQ multiplex PCR. This table holds more than 110,000 clones, approximately 80% found once. Sample: PBMCs. This chain connects TRBV28 to TRBJ2-1; no reliable D call. This clonotype was sampled from a male donor in good health and CMV-seronegative. The CDR3 region is CASSLRHEQFF. The CDR3 region has the DNA TGTGCCAGCAGTTTACGTCATGAGCAGTTCTTC.